The present TCR beta chain was sequenced within a study of T-cell memory formation after mild COVID-19 (dated by TCRdb to the early 2020s). At the level of the whole study: TCR sequence clusters from the two donors were found to be largely donor specific. In a couple of donors, T-cell clones that expanded and contracted after mild COVID-19 were tracked by sequencing TCRalpha and TCRbeta repertoires over time. Two young, previously healthy adult volunteers made up the cohort, one male and one female. Broad study findings and their caveats: Only two mild cases were covered in the study, and larger cohorts including severe cases with pre-infection samples were considered necessary. Whether the second-wave clones peaking on day 37 were SARS-CoV-2 specific was not confirmed. Contracting CD4+ clones turned up mainly in the CM and EM memory subsets, whereas EMRA was where CD8+ clones were enriched. Clones that contracted from day 15 to 85 showed balanced CD4/CD8 phenotypes, whereas a second wave of clones that expanded from day 15 to 37 leaned towards CD4+. Some responding clones were detected in pre-infection memory, which suggested that pre-existing cross-reactive memory T cells had joined the SARS-CoV-2 response.

The CDR3 goes from the cysteine to the phenylalanine over 14 residues. CDR3 DNA is the only sequence kept; it has 42 bases, read in frame from the first base. Relative to germline, V is 2 bases shorter and J is 5 bases shorter, with 12 bases between their ends. CDR1 and CDR2 are read off the germline V gene as SGHRS and YFSETQ. Notes on this clonotype: This receptor's antigen is unknown. The input lacks base qualities; no much larger clone sits a single base away.

The instrument was an Illumina NovaSeq 6000. cDNA libraries for TCRalpha and TCRbeta were prepared by 5'RACE using constant-segment primers, with sample barcodes and unique molecular identifiers added. Trizol reagent was used to extract RNA from every sample. Library amplification was performed in two PCR steps, and a second sample barcode and Illumina TruSeq adapters were introduced in the second step. Libraries were sequenced on an Illumina NovaSeq with 2 x 150 bp paired-end reads. In the paper's pipeline: Reads were demultiplexed and collapsed into UMI-guided consensus sequences with migec v1.2.7. With mixcr v2.1.11, UMI consensuses were aligned to TRA and TRB V and J templates and assembled into clonotypes. Clonotypes were classified as expanded or contracted when called significant by both edgeR and NoisET, with noise models trained on biological replicates. For edgeR calls, a false discovery rate-adjusted p below 0.01 and a log2 fold-change threshold of 1 were applied. As an exploratory analysis of dynamics, max-normalized trajectories of the 1000 most abundant clonotypes were examined by PCA with hierarchical clustering. The CD4 or CD8 phenotype of responding clones was assigned using the separately sequenced CD4+ and CD8+ repertoires. TCRdb passed the public sequencing reads through fastp at Q25 and MiXCR, retaining productive beta sequences. One record per CDR3 amino acid sequence lists the most common genes and DNA. TCRdb assigned the V and J calls; the authors' analysis was not used. In this sample the table shows about 260,000 distinct CDR3 sequences, 8% to 9% of which occur a single time. The ten biggest clones cover 22% of the sample.

Ficoll-Paque density gradient centrifugation was used to isolate PBMCs. The specimen was PBMCs or a T cell subset sorted from them (not recorded which). This clonotype was obtained from a man aged 18 to 35 who had mild COVID-19 (a few samples of this study predate the infection). The sample titles of this study are shuffled in the database, so cell type and time point are left out; the donor was told from shared clones. The rearrangement combines TRBV5-1 with TRBJ2-3, with TRBD1 perhaps the D gene, on 6 matching bases. The nucleotide sequence reads TGCGCCAGCAGCTTACAGGGCTTCGGAGATACGCAGTATTTT. It translates to CASSLQGFGDTQYF.